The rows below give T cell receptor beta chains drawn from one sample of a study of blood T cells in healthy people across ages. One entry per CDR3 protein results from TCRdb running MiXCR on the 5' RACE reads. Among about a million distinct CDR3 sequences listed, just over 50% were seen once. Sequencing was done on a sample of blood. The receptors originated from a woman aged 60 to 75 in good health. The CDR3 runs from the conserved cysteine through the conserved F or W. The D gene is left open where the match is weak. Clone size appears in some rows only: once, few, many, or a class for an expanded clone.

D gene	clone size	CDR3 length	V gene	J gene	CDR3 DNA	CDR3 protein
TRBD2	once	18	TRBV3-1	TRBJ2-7	TGTGCCAGCAGTAAAAGACTAGCGGGAGGCCTCAGCTCCTACGAGCAGTACTTC	CASSKRLAGGLSSYEQYF
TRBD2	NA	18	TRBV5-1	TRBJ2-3	TGCGCCAGCAGCCTGGGACTAGCGGGAGGGCCGGAGTTGAATACGCAGTATTTT	CASSLGLAGGPELNTQYF
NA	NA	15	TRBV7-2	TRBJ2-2	TGTGCCAGCAGCTTAGGCAGCCAGAACACCGGGGAGCTGTTTTTT	CASSLGSQNTGELFF
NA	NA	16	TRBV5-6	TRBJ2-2	TGTGCCAGCAGCATCAAATGGGGGCGGAGTGCCGGGGAGCTGTTTTTT	CASSIKWGRSAGELFF
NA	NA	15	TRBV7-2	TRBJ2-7	TGTGCCAGCAGCCTCCGGGGCAGGGGTTACTACGAGCAGTACTTC	CASSLRGRGYYEQYF
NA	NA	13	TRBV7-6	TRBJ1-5	TGTGCCAGCAGTCGAAATAGCAATCAGCCCCAGCATTTT	CASSRNSNQPQHF
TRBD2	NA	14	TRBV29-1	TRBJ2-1	TGCAGCGTTGATGTGACTAGCGGGAGTGTTGAGCAGTTCTTC	CSVDVTSGSVEQFF
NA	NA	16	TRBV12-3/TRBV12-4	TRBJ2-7	TGTGCCAGCAGCTCTGGGCAGGGGGGGGTCAGGTACGAGCAGTACTTC	CASSSGQGGVRYEQYF
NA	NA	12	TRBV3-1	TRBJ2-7	TGTGCCAGCAGCCAAATTGAGTACGAGCAGTACTTC	CASSQIEYEQYF
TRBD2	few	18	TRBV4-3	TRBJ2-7	TGCGCCAGCAGCCAAGTATTGGGCGGCGGGAGGGGCTCCTACGAGCAGTACTTC	CASSQVLGGGRGSYEQYF
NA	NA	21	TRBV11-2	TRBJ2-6	TGTGCCAGCAGCTTAAGATCACAAGGCGCGCCCTTCATCTCTGGGGCCAACGTCCCGACTTTC	CASSLRSQGAPFISGANVPTF
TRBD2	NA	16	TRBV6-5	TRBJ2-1	TGTGCCAGCAGTTACTCGATCGGGAGGGCCTACGGTGAGCAGTTCTTC	CASSYSIGRAYGEQFF
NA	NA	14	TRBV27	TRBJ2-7	TGTGCCAGCCGCCGGCGTTCCAGCTTCTACGAGCAGTACTTC	CASRRRSSFYEQYF
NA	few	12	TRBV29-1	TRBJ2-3	TGCAGCGTTGACGCGGGGACGGGTACGCAGTATTTT	CSVDAGTGTQYF
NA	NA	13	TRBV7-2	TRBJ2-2	TGTGCCAGCAGAACTGGGATCACCGGGGAGCTGTTTTTT	CASRTGITGELFF
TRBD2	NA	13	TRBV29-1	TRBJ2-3	TGCAGCGTTGGTGGGAGGGCAGGAGATACGCAGTATTTT	CSVGGRAGDTQYF
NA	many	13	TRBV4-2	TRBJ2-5	TGTGCCAGCAGCCAGAGGCGGGAAGAGACCCAGTACTTC	CASSQRREETQYF
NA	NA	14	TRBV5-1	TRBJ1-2	TGCGCCAGCAGATTGAGGACACCGTATTATGGCTACACCTTC	CASRLRTPYYGYTF
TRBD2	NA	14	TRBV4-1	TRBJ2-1	TGCGCCAGCACCCGTGCGGGAGGGCCAAATGAGCAGTTCTTC	CASTRAGGPNEQFF
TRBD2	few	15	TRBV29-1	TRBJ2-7	TGCAGCGTTGAATTGGGGGAGGGAGCTTCCTACGAGCAGTACTTC	CSVELGEGASYEQYF
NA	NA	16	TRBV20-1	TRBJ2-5	TGCAGTGCTAGAGACGTAGCGGAGAGGGGGCAAGAGACCCAGTACTTC	CSARDVAERGQETQYF
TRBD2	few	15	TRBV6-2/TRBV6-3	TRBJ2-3	TGTGCCAGCAGGGACACTAGCGGGGCACAGGGTACGCAGTATTTT	CASRDTSGAQGTQYF
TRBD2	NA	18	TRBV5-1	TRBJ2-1	TGCGCCAGCAGCTTGGGGCCCGCCGGGACTAGCTCCTACAATGAGCAGTTCTTC	CASSLGPAGTSSYNEQFF
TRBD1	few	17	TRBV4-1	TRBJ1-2	TGCGCCAGCAGCCAAGAAGAGGGGACAGGGGGAGTCTATGGCTACACCTTC	CASSQEEGTGGVYGYTF
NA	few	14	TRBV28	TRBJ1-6	TGTGCCAGCAGCTCCCGGGGGGCGGTTTCACCCCTCCACTTT	CASSSRGAVSPLHF
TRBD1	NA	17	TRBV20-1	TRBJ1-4	TGCAGTGCTAGTTCCGGACAGGGGCCCGCAACTAATGAAAAACTGTTTTTT	CSASSGQGPATNEKLFF
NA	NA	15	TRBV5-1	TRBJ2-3	TGCGCCAGCAGCCCAGGACTGGTCCCCACAGATACGCAGTATTTT	CASSPGLVPTDTQYF
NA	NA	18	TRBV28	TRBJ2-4	TGTGCCAGCAGTTTATATAGGGCTAGGGATGCAGTTTCCTACGTGCAGTACTTC	CASSLYRARDAVSYVQYF
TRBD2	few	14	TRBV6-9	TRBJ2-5	TGTGCCAGCAGTTTGGTGTTAGCGGGAGACCGGAAGTACTTC	CASSLVLAGDRKYF
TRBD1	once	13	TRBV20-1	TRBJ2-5	TGCAGTGCCCACCGCACAGGGGTCGAGACCCAGTACTTC	CSAHRTGVETQYF
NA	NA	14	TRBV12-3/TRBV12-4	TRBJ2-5	TGTGCCAGCAGGGGGATTCGGAGGGAAGAGACCCAGTACTTC	CASRGIRREETQYF
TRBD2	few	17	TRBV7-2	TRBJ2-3	TGTGCCAGCAGCTACCAACCGGGACTAGCGAGGACAGATACGCAGTATTTT	CASSYQPGLARTDTQYF
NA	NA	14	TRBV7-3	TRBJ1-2	TGTGCCAGCAGCCCGAGTGGGGGATCCTATGGCTACACCTTC	CASSPSGGSYGYTF
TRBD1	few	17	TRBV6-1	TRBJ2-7	TGTGCCAGCAGTGGAGCCTTCCTGGCAGGGGGCAGCTACGAGCAGTACTTC	CASSGAFLAGGSYEQYF
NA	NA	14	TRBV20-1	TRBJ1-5	TGCAGCGCTAGGGACCGGGTAGGAGATCAGCCCCAGCATTTT	CSARDRVGDQPQHF
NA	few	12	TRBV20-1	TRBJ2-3	TGCAGTGCTAGAGCGGGGGTGGATACGCAGTATTTT	CSARAGVDTQYF
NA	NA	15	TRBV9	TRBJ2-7	TGTGCCAGCAGCGTAGGGGTTAGTCAATCCTACGAGCAGTACTTC	CASSVGVSQSYEQYF
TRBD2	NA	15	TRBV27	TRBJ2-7	TGTGCCAGCAGTTGGCTAGCGGGAGGTTCCTACGAGCAGTACTTC	CASSWLAGGSYEQYF
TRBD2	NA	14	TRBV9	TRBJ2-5	TGTGCCAGCAGCGCCGGGACTAACCAAGAGACCCAGTACTTC	CASSAGTNQETQYF
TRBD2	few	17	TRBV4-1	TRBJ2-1	TGCGCCAGCAGCCAATCCTTACTAGCGGGAAAAGGAGATGAGCAGTTCTTC	CASSQSLLAGKGDEQFF
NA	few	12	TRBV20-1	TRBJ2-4	TGCAGTGCTAGAGTAGCGGAGAACATTCAGTACTTC	CSARVAENIQYF